This T cell receptor beta chain was found in a study of T cell repertoires and HLA-DP antigens. On the study more broadly: Transduced HeLa cells presented HLA-DP to CD4+ T cells. One stimulator alloantigen differed from self by one groove amino acid; the other by ten.

Whole-study results and caveats: Sorted CD137+ clonality was 0.35 to 0.45 for both alloantigens, versus approximately 0.04 pre-culture.

Regarding this clone: Antigen specificity is unknown.

Method: immunoSEQ multiplex PCR; TCRdb's copy keeps in-frame clones and lacks some. The sample holds about 110,000 clones, 80% to 95% seen once. The CDR3 has 21 amino acids. Germline CDR1 and CDR2: MDHEN and SYDVKM. Unmatched junction bases numbered 18, after V lost 1 base and J lost 3 bases. The J gene is TRBJ2-3, the V gene TRBV28; TRBD2 agrees at 11 bases. The TCR comes from a woman aged 18-29 years in good health and CMV-seronegative. Sequencing used CD4+ T cells from PBMCs. DNA of the CDR3: TGTGCCAGCAGTTTATTGCTGGGGGTAGCGGGGGGGCTTAGGATGACAGATACGCAGTATTTT. This translates into CASSLLLGVAGGLRMTDTQYF.